Below, 15 T cell receptor beta chains from the same sample are listed, as sequenced in a study of PD-1 blockade in classical Hodgkin lymphoma. Repertoires were generated with immunoSEQ multiplex PCR, while TCRdb's copy carries only in-frame clones and drops some. The table has more than 40,000 clones, 88% seen once; the top ten hold roughly a tenth. The patients all showed relapse after autologous stem cell transplantation, while their brentuximab vedotin exposure varied. The starting material was peripheral blood mononuclear cells (PBMCs), obtained at baseline. Receptors originate from a human donor with classical Hodgkin lymphoma.

J is TRBJ2-7 and V is TRBV28; 7 bases map to TRBD1. Trimming at V came to 5 bases and at J to 0 bases, leaving 10 bases not matched to a gene. The CDR3 runs 16 residues. The germline gives CDR1 MDHEN, CDR2 SYDVKM. DNA of the CDR3: TGTGCCAGCAGTCCACCCCCCGGACAGGACTCCTACGAGCAGTACTTC. Translation gives CASSPPPGQDSYEQYF.

The chain links TRBV27 to TRBJ2-7, with TRBD2 as a possible D gene (6 bases). CDR1 and CDR2 from the germline V gene are MNHEY and SMNVEV (reference sequence). V lost 6 bases, J lost 0 bases, and 12 bases lay in between. The CDR3 runs 14 residues. The CDR3 here is CASSPISGSYEQYF. The CDR3 nucleotides read TGTGCCAGCAGCCCCATTAGCGGCTCCTACGAGCAGTACTTC.

This clone was seen just once. The chain combines TRBV18 with TRBJ1-5; D unclear. In germline, CDR1 is KGHSH, CDR2 LQKENI. With 8 bases removed from V and 4 bases from J, the gap between germline ends came to 21 bases. The CDR3 is 16 residues long. The CDR3 sequence is CASALSAGPANQPQHF. As DNA, the CDR3 is TGTGCCAGCGCCCTCTCCGCCGGGCCGGCTAATCAGCCCCAGCATTTT.

The chain combines TRBV7-2 with TRBJ2-1; D is unresolved. Germline lookup yields CDR1 SGHTA and CDR2 FQGNSA. This CDR3 spans 15 amino acids. Trimming left V 0 bases short and J 5 bases short, with 11 bases between. CDR3 loop: CASSLAGNQHNEQFF. The CDR3 DNA sequence: TGTGCCAGCAGCTTAGCGGGGAATCAGCACAATGAGCAGTTCTTC.

The chain recombines TRBV28 with TRBJ1-3; 8 bases agree with TRBD1. The CDR3 is 16 amino acids. V shed 1 base, J shed 0 bases, and the junction held 2 bases outside the gene matches. The germline V gene encodes CDR1 MDHEN and CDR2 SYDVKM. CDR3 in amino acids: CASSLYQGASGNTIYF. DNA of the CDR3: TGTGCCAGCAGTTTATATCAGGGGGCCTCTGGAAACACCATATATTTT. Full variable domain (missing parts from reference TRBV28 and TRBJ1-3): DVKVTQSSRYLVKRTGEKVFLECVQDMDHENMFWYRQDPGLGLRLIYFSYDVKMKEKGDIPEGYSVSREKKERFSLILESASTNQTSMYLCASSLYQGASGNTIYFGEGSWLTVV.

The V and J genes are TRBV9 and TRBJ2-2; 9 bases are a match to TRBD2. V was pared by 0 bases and J by 4 bases, with 10 bases of the junction left unmatched. The germline CDR1 and CDR2 sequences are SGDLS and YYNGEE. The length of the CDR3 is 18 residues. The DNA for the CDR3 is TGTGCCAGCAGCGTAGGGACTAGCGCCCATCATTTCACCGGGGAGCTGTTTTTT. Amino acids: CASSVGTSAHHFTGELFF.

The chain couples TRBV28 to TRBJ1-2; D remains ambiguous. Looked up from germline, CDR1 is MDHEN and CDR2 is SYDVKM. The CDR3 is 14 residues long. With 7 bases removed from V and 0 bases from J, the gap between germline ends came to 12 bases. This CDR3 is CASNIPGPNYGYTF. CDR3 DNA sequence: TGTGCCAGCAATATTCCGGGTCCTAACTATGGCTACACCTTC.

The chain joins TRBV2 to TRBJ2-2; 8 bases line up with TRBD1. Germline V gives CDR1 SNHLY, CDR2 FYNNEI. CDR3 length: 15 residues. V gave up 6 bases and J gave up 2 bases; unmatched junction bases: 5. CDR3 loop: CASRTGALNTGELFF. CDR3 nucleotide sequence: TGTGCCAGCAGGACAGGGGCCCTTAACACCGGGGAGCTGTTTTTT.

The chain links TRBV7-2 to TRBJ1-1, with TRBD1 as a possible D gene (5 bases). V was clipped by 6 bases and J by 11 bases, with 22 bases between them. The CDR3 consists of 14 residues. Germline V gene data show CDR1 as SGHTA and CDR2 as FQGNSA. Here the CDR3 reads CASRIIRDFPLAFF. The DNA of the CDR3 is TGTGCCAGCAGAATAATCCGGGACTTTCCTTTGGCTTTCTTT.

This clone was seen a single time. The chain couples TRBV27 to TRBJ2-3, with no clear D. In germline, CDR1 is MNHEY, CDR2 SMNVEV (reference sequence). The CDR3 length is 13 residues. V was trimmed by 6 bases and J by 5 bases, leaving 12 bases between them. The CDR3 DNA sequence: TGTGCCAGCAGCCCACTACCCGGAGATACGCAGTATTTT. Its protein product is CASSPLPGDTQYF.

The chain couples TRBV27 to TRBJ2-1; D may correspond to TRBD1 or TRBD2 (5 bases each). Deletions cut 3 bases from V and 2 bases from J, with 11 bases between. The germline V gene has CDR1 MNHEY and CDR2 SMNVEV (reference sequence). The CDR3 runs to 15 residues. CDR3 residues: CASSFPPGPYNEQFF. The CDR3 DNA reads as TGTGCCAGCAGTTTCCCCCCGGGACCCTACAATGAGCAGTTCTTC.

The V gene is TRBV19, the J gene TRBJ2-7, with 7 nucleotides matching TRBD1. V shed 5 bases and J 3 bases; nucleotides not matched to a gene: 7. This CDR3 comprises 14 residues. From germline, CDR1 is LNHDA and CDR2 SQIVND (reference sequence). The CDR3 protein is CASSPSTGYYEQYF. CDR3 coding DNA: TGTGCCAGTAGTCCCTCGACAGGGTACTACGAGCAGTACTTC.

J is TRBJ1-2 and V is TRBV27; D is ambiguous. The germline CDR1 and CDR2 sequences are MNHEY and SMNVEV (reference sequence). Trimming pared 5 bases from V and 5 bases from J, leaving 18 bases between. The CDR3 runs 15 residues. CDR3 bases: TGTGCCAGCAGTCTATTTCTCGGGGTGCCTTATGGCTACACCTTC. It encodes CASSLFLGVPYGYTF.

This sequence joins TRBV29-1 and TRBJ2-3; D remains ambiguous. Germline lookup yields CDR1 SQVTM and CDR2 ANQGSEA. The CDR3 has 12 residues. With 7 bases removed from V and 8 bases from J, the gap between germline ends came to 16 bases. The CDR3 nucleotides read TGCAGCGCCACCGGAACAGTTGGTACGCAGTATTTT. Translating gives CSATGTVGTQYF.

This chain uses TRBV19 with TRBJ2-7; D ambiguous. The ends were cut back, 3 bases at V and 2 bases at J, with 11 bases in the middle. CDR1 is LNHDA, CDR2 SQIVND, per germline (reference sequence). The CDR3 runs 14 residues. DNA of the CDR3: TGTGCCAGTAGTATCTCCCCAAGTACCTACGAGCAGTACTTC. Amino acid sequence: CASSISPSTYEQYF. The full variable domain, with the rest looked up from reference TRBV19 and TRBJ2-7, is DGGITQSPKYLFRKEGQNVTLSCEQNLNHDAMYWYRQDPGQGLRLIYYSQIVNDFQKGDIAEGYSVSREKKESFPLTVTSAQKNPTAFYLCASSISPSTYEQYFGPGTRLTVT.